The 7 T cell receptor beta chains given below trace back to one sample, sequenced in a study of Tregs in tolerant kidney transplant recipients. Repertoires were generated with immunoSEQ multiplex PCR, while TCRdb's copy carries only in-frame clones and drops some. The sample has more than 60,000 clones; roughly 88% are singletons. The sequencing here drew on Tregs from blood, taken before the transplant. The receptors were gathered from a human donor who received a combined kidney and bone marrow transplant.

This chain uses TRBV28 with TRBJ2-7; TRBD1 aligns across 9 bases. The V segment lost 8 bases and the J segment 0 bases; nucleotides outside the gene matches: 17. Germline CDR1 and CDR2: MDHEN and SYDVKM. CDR3 size: 18 residues. Here the CDR3 reads CASSNFGEWDRASYEQYF. In DNA form, the CDR3 reads TGTGCCAGCTCGAATTTTGGGGAATGGGACAGGGCCTCCTACGAGCAGTACTTC.

The chain joins TRBV18 to TRBJ2-2, with 9 bases matching TRBD1. In germline, CDR1 is KGHSH, CDR2 LQKENI. The ends lost 8 bases at V and 7 bases at J; junction bases unmatched: 11. The CDR3 sequence is 15 residues long. CDR3 sequence: CASAAMGQGGGELFF. The CDR3 nucleotides read TGTGCCAGCGCAGCTATGGGACAGGGCGGCGGGGAGCTGTTTTTT.

The chain joins TRBV14 to TRBJ2-2, with D possibly matching TRBD1 (6 bases). CDR3 length: 16 residues. Germline CDR1 SGHDN, CDR2 FVKESK. V was cut by 2 bases and J by 6 bases, with 16 bases left in between. The CDR3 DNA is TGTGCCAGCAGCCAATCCCGACAGGTCTGGTCCGGGGAGCTGTTTTTT. Amino acids: CASSQSRQVWSGELFF.

The genes are TRBV5-1 and TRBJ2-2; D not resolved. V dropped 0 bases and J dropped 1 base, with 10 bases sitting between them. The CDR3 extends over 16 amino acids. Germline CDR1 and CDR2: SGHRS and YFSETQ. The CDR3: CASSLAQLVNTGELFF. The CDR3 nucleotides are TGCGCCAGCAGCTTGGCCCAGCTAGTGAACACCGGGGAGCTGTTTTTT.

This chain connects TRBV7-8 to TRBJ2-1; 7 positions agree with TRBD2. Germline V gene lookup returns CDR1 SGHVS and CDR2 FQNEAQ. The CDR3 is 15 amino acids. Trimming removed 4 bases from V and 4 bases from J; junction bases left unmatched: 7. CDR3 sequence: CASSCSAGRYNEQFF. CDR3 DNA sequence: TGTGCCAGCAGCTGCTCAGCGGGGAGGTACAATGAGCAGTTCTTC.

This sequence joins TRBV18 and TRBJ2-3, with 7 bases fitting TRBD1. The CDR3 totals 14 residues. CDR1 is KGHSH, CDR2 LQKENI, per germline. The junction had 3 bases not matched to a gene; V was cut back by 4 bases and J by 2 bases. CDR3: CASSRDRNTDTQYF. The CDR3 DNA reads as TGTGCCAGCTCACGGGACAGAAACACAGATACGCAGTATTTT.

This clone was seen only a few times. The V gene is TRBV19, the J gene TRBJ1-2; weak D call: TRBD1 (6 bases). Between the trimmed V and J ends, which lost 7 bases and 5 bases, there was a span of 17 bases. The germline CDR1 and CDR2 sequences are LNHDA and SQIVND (reference sequence). The CDR3 extends over 14 amino acids. In DNA form, the CDR3 reads TGTGCCAGTAATTCTCTCGGGACACTTTATGGCTACACCTTC. Its translation: CASNSLGTLYGYTF. The full variable domain, with the rest looked up from reference TRBV19 and TRBJ1-2, is DGGITQSPKYLFRKEGQNVTLSCEQNLNHDAMYWYRQDPGQGLRLIYYSQIVNDFQKGDIAEGYSVSREKKESFPLTVTSAQKNPTAFYLCASNSLGTLYGYTFGSGTRLTVV.